Following are 21 T cell receptor beta chains from one sample sequenced in a study of T-cell reconstitution after alpha-beta-depleted transplantation in children. Preparation of the TCRbeta library was carried out with unique molecular identifiers. MiXCR was run by TCRdb on the PCR reads, yielding one entry per CDR3 protein. The repertoire holds 700,000 to 950,000 distinct CDR3 sequences, 16% seen once, with approximately 5% in the top ten. The sequencing used PBMCs, mostly from graft donor cells, collected 360 days after TCRalphabeta/CD19-depleted stem cell transplant. Receptor source: a male patient between 10 and 17 years old who had a stem cell transplant for acute lymphoblastic leukemia, so the T cells may come from the graft donor.

The chain links TRBV19 to TRBJ2-1; 8 bases align to TRBD1. Trimming removed 4 bases from V and 6 bases from J; junction bases left unmatched: 5. The CDR3 extends over 14 amino acids. Germline V gene data show CDR1 as LNHDA and CDR2 as SQIVND (reference sequence). The chain's CDR3 is CASSTQTGANEQFF. CDR3 bases: TGTGCCAGTAGTACTCAGACAGGGGCCAATGAGCAGTTCTTC. The entire variable domain, with the rest obtained from reference TRBV19 and TRBJ2-1, is as follows: DGGITQSPKYLFRKEGQNVTLSCEQNLNHDAMYWYRQDPGQGLRLIYYSQIVNDFQKGDIAEGYSVSREKKESFPLTVTSAQKNPTAFYLCASSTQTGANEQFFGPGTRLTVL.

This clonotype was recorded at least ten times. V gene TRBV5-6 combines with J gene TRBJ2-6; D is unresolved. Looked up from germline, CDR1 is SGHDT and CDR2 is YYEEEE. This CDR3 spans 16 amino acids. The V end was cut by 0 bases, the J end by 2 bases, with 9 bases between. The CDR3 here is CASSLVPGAGANVLTF. CDR3 bases: TGTGCCAGCAGCTTGGTTCCAGGAGCTGGGGCCAACGTCCTGACTTTC.

This clonotype was recorded at least ten times. V is TRBV29-1 and J is TRBJ2-3; possibly TRBD2 for D (6 bases). The length of the CDR3 is 12 residues. CDR1 is SQVTM, CDR2 ANQGSEA, per germline. Trimming pared 6 bases from V and 3 bases from J, leaving 10 bases between. The CDR3 nucleotides are TGCAGCGTAGCAGGGACTACAGATACGCAGTATTTT. Its protein product is CSVAGTTDTQYF.

Only a few counts were recorded for this clonotype. The chain is built from TRBV20-1 and TRBJ2-7, with a tentative D call TRBD2 (5 bases). There are 16 residues in the CDR3. Germline CDR1 and CDR2: DFQATT and SNEGSKA (reference sequence). V was clipped by 1 base and J by 3 bases, with 19 bases between them. CDR3 sequence reads: CSARVFGRETRYEQYF. The CDR3 nucleotides read TGCAGTGCTAGAGTTTTTGGTAGGGAGACACGCTACGAGCAGTACTTC.

The sample holds a few counts of this clonotype. The chain is built from TRBV5-1 and TRBJ2-2, with D tentatively TRBD2 (5 bases). V was clipped by 5 bases and J by 6 bases, with 8 bases between them. CDR1 is SGHRS, CDR2 YFSETQ, per germline. CDR3 length: 12 amino acids. The CDR3: CASRVSAGELFF. The CDR3 DNA reads as TGCGCCAGCAGGGTTAGCGCCGGGGAGCTGTTTTTT.

The chain couples TRBV29-1 to TRBJ1-2; the match to TRBD1 covers 8 bases. The CDR3 sequence is 18 residues long. With 4 bases clipped from V and 3 bases from J, the junction kept 19 bases outside the gene matches. Germline lookup yields CDR1 SQVTM and CDR2 ANQGSEA. This CDR3 is CSVGPQGAYSVVDYGYTF. CDR3 bases: TGCAGCGTTGGGCCCCAGGGGGCTTATAGTGTGGTTGACTATGGCTACACCTTC.

This clonotype turned up a few times. The V and J genes are TRBV4-2 and TRBJ1-5, with unresolved D. Per the germline V gene, CDR1 is LGHNA and CDR2 is YNFKEQ. The length of the CDR3 is 16 residues. The ends were cut back, 1 base at V and 0 bases at J, with 10 bases in the middle. The CDR3 region is CASSQVYRYSNQPQHF. The CDR3 coding sequence is TGTGCCAGCAGCCAAGTTTACAGATATAGCAATCAGCCCCAGCATTTT.

This clonotype was picked up a small number of times. The rearrangement links TRBV5-1 to TRBJ2-1; 9 bases match TRBD2. Looked up from germline, CDR1 is SGHRS and CDR2 is YFSETQ. The CDR3 runs 15 residues. J was trimmed by 10 bases and V by 3 bases; bases with no gene match: 11. Here the CDR3 DNA reads TGCGCCAGCAGCTACGTATCGGGACTAGCAGCCGAGCAGTTCTTC. Encoded protein: CASSYVSGLAAEQFF.

J is TRBJ2-2 and V is TRBV7-9; no clear D gene. CDR3 length equals 15 residues. V shed 1 base and J shed 3 bases, with 9 bases lying between them. Germline CDR1 SEHNR, CDR2 FQNEAQ (reference sequence). The CDR3 DNA sequence: TGTGCCAGCAGCTTAGTCGGTTCTCACACCGGGGAGCTGTTTTTT. It codes for CASSLVGSHTGELFF.

The V gene is TRBV20-1, the J gene TRBJ2-2, with 10 bases identical to TRBD2. Germline CDR1 DFQATT, CDR2 SNEGSKA (reference sequence). V lost 7 bases to trimming and J lost 0 bases; unmatched junction nucleotides: 5. The CDR3 runs 15 residues. CDR3 protein: CSGTSGTSNTGELFF. CDR3 nucleotides: TGCAGTGGGACTAGCGGAACTTCGAACACCGGGGAGCTGTTTTTT.

Only a few counts were recorded for this clonotype. This chain links TRBV7-8 with TRBJ2-7; the match to TRBD1 covers 10 bases. The CDR3 covers 14 residues. Germline V gene sequence: CDR1 SGHVS, CDR2 FQNEAQ. V lost 8 bases, J lost 4 bases, and 8 bases stayed unmatched. Here the CDR3 reads CASWGTGASYEQYF. CDR3 coding DNA: TGTGCCAGCTGGGGGACAGGGGCGTCTTACGAGCAGTACTTC.

The chain couples TRBV5-1 to TRBJ2-7, with 7 nucleotides matching TRBD2. With 2 bases clipped from V and 5 bases from J, the junction kept 13 bases outside the gene matches. Germline CDR1 is SGHRS and CDR2 is YFSETQ. The CDR3 is 16 amino acids. CDR3 sequence: CASSLDGAGRPDEQYF. In DNA form, the CDR3 reads TGCGCCAGCAGCTTAGACGGAGCGGGACGCCCCGACGAGCAGTACTTC.

This clonotype was counted a few times. The chain uses TRBV12-3 or TRBV12-4 and TRBJ2-1; the D is unclear. The CDR3 loop spans 13 amino acids. V dropped 3 bases and J dropped 10 bases, with 13 bases sitting between them. Here the CDR3 DNA reads TGTGCCAGCAGTTTGGGCCAGACACAGGAGCAGTTCTTC. It is translated as CASSLGQTQEQFF.

V gene TRBV5-1 combines with J gene TRBJ1-2; D is uncertain. The germline CDR1 and CDR2 sequences are SGHRS and YFSETQ. Deletions cut 0 bases from V and 7 bases from J, with 13 bases between. This CDR3 has 14 amino acids. Here the CDR3 DNA reads TGCGCCAGCAGCTTGGGCGACATAACCCCTGGCTACACCTTC. Its protein is CASSLGDITPGYTF.

This clonotype came up a few times. The gene calls are TRBV7-9 and TRBJ1-2, with D uncertain. CDR3 size: 14 residues. The ends were cut back, 5 bases at V and 8 bases at J, with 18 bases in the middle. Germline V lookup: CDR1 SEHNR, CDR2 FQNEAQ (reference sequence). In DNA form, the CDR3 reads TGTGCCAGCAGCCCCGTCGCCGAAATTGAGGGCTACACCTTC. This gives the protein CASSPVAEIEGYTF.

This clonotype was picked up many times. This rearrangement joins TRBV5-1 to TRBJ1-5; possibly TRBD1 for D (6 bases). CDR3 size: 15 residues. Germline CDR1 is SGHRS and CDR2 is YFSETQ. The germline V and J ends were trimmed by 5 bases and 5 bases, with 17 bases remaining between them. CDR3 region: CASSPDSYYDQPQHF. The CDR3, as DNA: TGCGCCAGCAGTCCGGACAGCTACTACGATCAGCCCCAGCATTTT.

The genes are TRBV12-3 or TRBV12-4 and TRBJ1-2; D is uncertain. Trimming shortened V by 3 bases and J by 3 bases, and 2 bases separated the two germline ends. The CDR3 spans 11 residues. The CDR3 loop reads CASSLHYGYTF. DNA for the CDR3: TGTGCCAGCAGTTTGCACTATGGCTACACCTTC.

V usage is TRBV20-1 and J usage is TRBJ2-1; D is uncertain. The CDR3 is 14 amino acids. The V end was cut by 0 bases, the J end by 8 bases, with 14 bases between. CDR1 DFQATT and CDR2 SNEGSKA come from the germline V gene (reference sequence). CDR3 amino acids: CSARDKKAGHEQFF. In nucleotides, the CDR3 is TGCAGTGCTAGAGATAAAAAAGCCGGACATGAGCAGTTCTTC.

The chain joins TRBV24-1 to TRBJ2-2; D call uncertain. Germline CDR1 reads KGHDR; CDR2 reads SFDVKD. Trimming removed 9 bases from V and 4 bases from J, with 11 bases in between. The CDR3 is made up of 13 amino acids. The CDR3 region has the DNA TGTGCCACCGATCGCCCGGGCACCGGGGAGCTGTTTTTT. Translating gives CATDRPGTGELFF.

V and J are TRBV13 and TRBJ2-2, with 7 bases lining up with TRBD1. Germline V gene lookup returns CDR1 PRHDT and CDR2 FYEKMQ (reference sequence). This CDR3 is built from 16 residues. V gave up 2 bases and J gave up 4 bases; unmatched junction bases: 7. CDR3 nucleotide sequence: TGTGCCAGCAGCTTACTCTTCGCAGGGGGCACCGGGGAGCTGTTTTTT. This codes for CASSLLFAGGTGELFF. Together with reference TRBV13 and TRBJ2-2, the CDR3 gives the full variable domain: AAGVIQSPRHLIKEKRETATLKCYPIPRHDTVYWYQQGPGQDPQFLISFYEKMQSDKGSIPDRFSAQQFSDYHSELNMSSLELGDSALYFCASSLLFAGGTGELFFGEGSRLTVL.

V is TRBV5-1 and J is TRBJ2-5, with 9 bases that match TRBD1. This CDR3 is built from 13 residues. Looked up from germline, CDR1 is SGHRS and CDR2 is YFSETQ. Losses at the gene ends were 6 bases for V and 5 bases for J; bases not matched to a gene: 5. Written as DNA, the CDR3 is TGCGCCAGCACCAGGACAGGGGTGGAGACCCAGTACTTC. Amino acids: CASTRTGVETQYF. Using reference TRBV5-1 and TRBJ2-5 for the parts outside the CDR3, the full variable domain is KAGVTQTPRYLIKTRGQQVTLSCSPISGHRSVSWYQQTPGQGLQFLFEYFSETQRNKGNFPGRFSGRQFSNSRSEMNVSTLELGDSALYLCASTRTGVETQYFGPGTRLLVL.